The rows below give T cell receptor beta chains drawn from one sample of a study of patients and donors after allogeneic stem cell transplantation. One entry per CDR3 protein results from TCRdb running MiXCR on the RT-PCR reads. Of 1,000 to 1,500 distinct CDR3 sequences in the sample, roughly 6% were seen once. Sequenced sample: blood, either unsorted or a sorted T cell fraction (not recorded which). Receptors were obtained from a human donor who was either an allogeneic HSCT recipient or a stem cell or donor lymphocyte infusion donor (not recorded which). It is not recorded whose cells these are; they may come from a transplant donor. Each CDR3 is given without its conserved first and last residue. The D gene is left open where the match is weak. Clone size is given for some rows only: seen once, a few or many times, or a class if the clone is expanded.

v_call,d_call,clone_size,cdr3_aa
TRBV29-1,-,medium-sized,SVEVVRTDTQY
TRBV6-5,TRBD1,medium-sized,ASSGTGTTDTQY
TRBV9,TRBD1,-,ASSVGQGVGYT
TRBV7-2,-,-,ASSLANRLEIHEQF
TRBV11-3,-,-,ASSLGLGISYEQY
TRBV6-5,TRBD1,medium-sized,ASGTGRNEKLF
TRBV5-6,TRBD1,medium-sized,ASSAITDRVEETQY
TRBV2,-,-,ASRPGSVTSYEQY
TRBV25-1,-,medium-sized,ASSEGAQQAYEQY
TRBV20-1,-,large,SARVRPGANVLT
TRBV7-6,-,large,ASSLLVQSAARTDTQY
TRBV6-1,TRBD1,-,ASSGTGGNQPQH
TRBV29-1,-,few,SVLPAMEQF
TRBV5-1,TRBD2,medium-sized,ASSSGGLAGVIYEQY
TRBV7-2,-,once,ASSLQGTTHPIYNEQF
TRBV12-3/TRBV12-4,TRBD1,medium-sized,ASRPDRGPNSGNTIY
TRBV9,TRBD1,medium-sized,ASSFGQVSYEQY
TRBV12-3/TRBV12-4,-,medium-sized,ASSSTGSHEQY
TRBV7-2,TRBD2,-,ASSSRGSGSHEQF
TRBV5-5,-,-,ASSSLGGNTGELF
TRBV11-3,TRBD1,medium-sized,ASSSGTGGRTDTQY
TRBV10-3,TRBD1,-,AISDQGDNEQF
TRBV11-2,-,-,ASSRALSSYNEQF
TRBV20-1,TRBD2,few,SASGRASYEQY
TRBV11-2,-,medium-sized,ASSLDVHEQF
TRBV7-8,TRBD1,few,ASSLRDRDMRV
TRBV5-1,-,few,ASSPGANVLT
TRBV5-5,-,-,ASSWAGAQETQY
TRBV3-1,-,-,ASSLKQTQY
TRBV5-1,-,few,ASSSFGVETQY
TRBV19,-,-,ASSPEEGNQPQH
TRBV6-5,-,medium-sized,ASRGGTTNQPQH